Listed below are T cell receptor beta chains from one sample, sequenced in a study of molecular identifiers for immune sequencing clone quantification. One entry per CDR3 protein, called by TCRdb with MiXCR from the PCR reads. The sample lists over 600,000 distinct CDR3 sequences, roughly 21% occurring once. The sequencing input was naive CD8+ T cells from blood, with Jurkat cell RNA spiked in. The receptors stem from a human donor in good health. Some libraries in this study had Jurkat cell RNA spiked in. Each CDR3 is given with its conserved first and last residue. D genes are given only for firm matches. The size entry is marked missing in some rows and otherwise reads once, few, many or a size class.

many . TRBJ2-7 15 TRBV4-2 CASSQEAGRSYEQYF TGTGCCAGCAGCCAAGAGGCAGGGCGGTCCTACGAGCAGTACTTC
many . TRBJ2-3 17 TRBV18 CASSPPYSGLPPDTQYF TGTGCCAGCTCACCACCATATTCAGGGCTTCCCCCAGATACGCAGTATTTT
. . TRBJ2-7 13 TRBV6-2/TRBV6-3 CTSRSDSHYEQYF TGTACCAGCAGGTCGGACAGCCACTACGAGCAGTACTTC
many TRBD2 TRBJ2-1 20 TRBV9 CASSVGRLAGGLSSYNEQFF TGTGCCAGCAGCGTAGGTCGTCTAGCGGGGGGGCTAAGCTCCTACAATGAGCAGTTCTTC
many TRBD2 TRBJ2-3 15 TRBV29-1 CSVDLAGISTDTQYF TGCAGCGTCGATCTAGCGGGAATTAGCACAGATACGCAGTATTTT
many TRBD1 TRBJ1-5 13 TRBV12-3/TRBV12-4 CASSPTGTQPQHF TGTGCCAGCAGTCCGACAGGGACTCAGCCCCAGCATTTT
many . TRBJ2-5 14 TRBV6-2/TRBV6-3 CASSYTEYQETQYF TGTGCCAGCAGTTACACGGAGTACCAAGAGACCCAGTACTTC
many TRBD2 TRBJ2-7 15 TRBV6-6 CASSYTGLAGVEQYF TGTGCCAGCAGTTACACAGGACTAGCGGGAGTCGAGCAGTACTTC
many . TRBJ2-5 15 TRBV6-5 CASSYSGREIETQYF TGTGCCAGCAGTTACTCTGGCAGGGAAATAGAGACCCAGTACTTC
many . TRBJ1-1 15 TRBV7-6 CASSNRMAGATEAFF TGTGCCAGCAGCAATAGGATGGCTGGTGCCACTGAAGCTTTCTTT
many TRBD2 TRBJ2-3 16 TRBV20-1 CSAREELAGRTDTQYF TGCAGTGCTAGAGAGGAACTAGCGGGCCGCACAGATACGCAGTATTTT
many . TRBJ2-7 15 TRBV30 CAWNNPGAPHYEQYF TGTGCCTGGAACAACCCGGGGGCCCCCCACTACGAGCAGTACTTC
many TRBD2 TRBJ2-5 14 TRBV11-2 CASSEGGFQETQYF TGTGCCAGCAGCGAGGGAGGGTTCCAAGAGACCCAGTACTTC
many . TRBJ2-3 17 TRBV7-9 CASSPYRGGSVADTQYF TGTGCCAGCAGCCCCTACCGAGGTGGGAGTGTGGCAGATACGCAGTATTTT
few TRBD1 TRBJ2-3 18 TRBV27 CASSLSRPDRFGTDTQYF TGTGCCAGCAGTTTATCGAGGCCGGACAGGTTTGGCACAGATACGCAGTATTTT
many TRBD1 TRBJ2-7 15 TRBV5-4 CASSLGPGGSYEQYF TGTGCCAGCAGCTTGGGGCCAGGGGGTTCCTACGAGCAGTACTTC
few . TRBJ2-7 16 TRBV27 CASSLLAGGGAGEQYF TGTGCCAGCAGTTTACTCGCAGGGGGGGGCGCTGGTGAGCAGTACTTC
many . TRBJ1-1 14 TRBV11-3 CASSPRGRAEDAFF TGTGCCAGCAGCCCCCGGGGCAGGGCCGAGGACGCTTTCTTT
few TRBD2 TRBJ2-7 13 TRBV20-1 CSARTSGSHEQYF TGCAGTGCGAGGACTAGCGGGAGTCACGAGCAGTACTTC
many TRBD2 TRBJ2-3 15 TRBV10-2 CASSEAGGRSDTQYF TGCGCCAGCAGTGAGGCGGGGGGGCGGTCCGATACGCAGTATTTT
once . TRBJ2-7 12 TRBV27 CANSLTGREQYF TGTGCCAACAGTTTAACAGGGAGGGAGCAGTACTTC
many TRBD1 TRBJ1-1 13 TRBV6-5 CASSSGQGGEAFF TGTGCCAGCAGTTCCGGGCAGGGGGGTGAAGCTTTCTTT
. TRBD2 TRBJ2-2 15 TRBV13 CASSFSGAVTGELFF TGTGCCAGCAGCTTTAGCGGGGCGGTCACCGGGGAGCTGTTTTTT
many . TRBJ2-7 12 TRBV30 CAWEEGTGEQYF TGTGCCTGGGAAGAGGGTACGGGGGAGCAGTACTTC
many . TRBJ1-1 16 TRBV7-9 CASSLETGGPFAEAFF TGTGCCAGCAGCTTAGAGACAGGCGGTCCGTTCGCTGAAGCTTTCTTT
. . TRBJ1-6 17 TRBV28 CASTHRGGVSYNSPLHF TGTGCCAGCACCCATCGGGGGGGGGTGTCCTATAATTCACCCCTCCACTTT